This T cell receptor (beta chain) was recorded in a study of blood T cell repertoires in COVID-19. Across the study: Donors in the United States, Italy and Spain gave samples during acute or convalescent COVID-19. PBMCs, B-cell-depleted T cells, or T cells were the source of the cDNA or gDNA that made up the material.

In the original workflow: How many nucleated cells were present was estimated from reference gene primer amplification. TCRdb keeps only in-frame clones here, not all; method: immunoSEQ multiplex PCR. The DNA was the basis for D and trimming; V, J and clone size are from that table. This repertoire shows under 250,000 clones, more than 70% found once; its top ten account for roughly 7.8%. Trimming stripped 0 bases from V and 2 bases from J, with 4 bases between. The CDR3 has 14 amino acids. CDR1 and CDR2 from the germline V gene are KGHSH and LQKENI. Input material: peripheral blood. This chain connects TRBV18 to TRBJ1-4; D remains ambiguous. The clonotype comes from a man in his forties with active or convalescent COVID-19. CDR3 sequence reads: CASSPPSTNEKLFF. DNA for the CDR3: TGTGCCAGCTCACCACCCTCTACTAATGAAAAACTGTTTTTT.